This T cell receptor (beta chain) was identified in a study of identical twins. Notes on the study in general: Among monozygotic twins, out-of-frame TCR alpha sharing exceeded what models predicted.

TCRdb itself ran the 5' RACE reads through MiXCR, one entry per CDR3 protein. The table records 500,000 to 650,000 distinct CDR3 sequences, about 22% of them present only once. Comment on this clonotype: No antigen is known for it.

These data also featured in a second study, about yellow fever vaccine responses in identical twins.

The sequenced sample was CD4+ T cells sorted from blood. This sequence was found in a woman aged 18-29 years in good health.

CDR3: CASSTHKTSGANTGELFF. CDR3 nucleotides: TGTGCCAGTAGTACTCACAAGACTAGCGGGGCGAACACCGGGGAGCTGTTTTTT. V is TRBV19 and J is TRBJ2-2; 11 bases line up with TRBD2. The germline gives CDR1 LNHDA, CDR2 SQIVND (reference sequence). The J segment lost 0 bases and the V segment lost 4 bases, leaving 7 bases of the junction unmatched. The CDR3 sequence is 18 residues long.